One and the same sample provided the 8 T cell receptor beta chains below, sequenced in a study of TIL therapy for anti-PD-1-resistant metastatic lung cancer. The libraries were made with immunoSEQ v3. Only in-frame clones appear in the TCRdb table, and some are missing; sequencing was by immunoSEQ multiplex PCR. Of 20,000 to 25,000 clones in the sample, just over 70% were seen once. Indicated time point: pre-treatment sample, taken before nivolumab and TIL therapy. The specimen was blood, collected at baseline. The source of these receptors is a person between 30 and 79 years old with non-small cell lung cancer.

The V gene is TRBV30, the J gene TRBJ2-7; 11 bases are a match to TRBD1. The trim removed 5 bases at V and 4 bases at J, leaving 10 bases unmatched. CDR1 is GTSNPN, CDR2 SVGIG, per germline (reference sequence). The CDR3 loop spans 15 amino acids. The DNA for the CDR3 is TGTGCCTGGGAGAACCCGGGACAGGGGGTGTACGAGCAGTACGTC. Its protein is CAWENPGQGVYEQYV.

This chain links TRBV2 with TRBJ2-5, with TRBD2 as a possible D gene (5 bases). Deletions cut 6 bases from V and 7 bases from J, with 12 bases between. Looked up from germline, CDR1 is SNHLY and CDR2 is FYNNEI. The CDR3 runs 12 residues. As DNA, the CDR3 is TGTGCCAGCAGCGACAACGGAGGGACCCAGTACTTC. Its translation is CASSDNGGTQYF.

This clone appeared once. The V and J genes are TRBV7-2 and TRBJ2-1; 7 positions match TRBD2. The CDR3 loop spans 16 amino acids. The junction had 12 bases not matched to a gene; V was cut back by 3 bases and J by 7 bases. Germline loops: CDR1 SGHTA, CDR2 FQGNSA. The CDR3 DNA reads as TGTGCCAGCAGCTTCAACGCGGGAGCGTGGGGGAATGAGCAGTTCTTC. Translated: CASSFNAGAWGNEQFF. The full variable domain, its missing parts supplied by reference TRBV7-2 and TRBJ2-1, is GAGVSQSPSNKVTEKGKDVELRCDPISGHTALYWYRQSLGQGLEFLIYFQGNSAPDKSGLPSDRFSAERTGGSVSTLTIQRTQQEDSAVYLCASSFNAGAWGNEQFFGPGTRLTVL.

DNA of the CDR3: TGCGCCAGCAGCCAACGGACAGGAAAGGGGGAGACCCAGTACTTC. Translated: CASSQRTGKGETQYF. The V and J genes are TRBV4-3 and TRBJ2-5, with 7 nucleotides matching TRBD1. V lost 2 bases, J lost 5 bases, and 8 bases stayed unmatched. The CDR3 runs 15 residues. Germline-derived CDR1 and CDR2 are LGHNA and YSLEER.

The table lists this clone with a count of one. The rearrangement links TRBV9 to TRBJ1-2, with D perhaps matching TRBD1 (6 bases). The CDR3 has 14 amino acids. V dropped 3 bases and J dropped 3 bases, with 12 bases sitting between them. Germline V gene sequence: CDR1 SGDLS, CDR2 YYNGEE. The CDR3 reads CASSAQGGYYGYTF. The CDR3 DNA is TGTGCCAGCAGCGCACAGGGTGGCTACTATGGCTACACCTTC.

The chain combines TRBV3-1 (or the pseudogene TRBV3-2) with TRBJ2-3, with 12 nucleotides matching TRBD2. Germline CDR1 is LGHDT and CDR2 is YNNKEL (reference sequence). With V trimmed by 4 bases and J by 6 bases, 5 bases remained unmatched. The CDR3 loop spans 15 amino acids. CDR3 residues: CASSRLAGVTDTQYF. As DNA, the CDR3 is TGTGCCAGCAGCCGACTAGCGGGAGTGACGGATACGCAGTATTTT.

V is TRBV5-1 and J is TRBJ2-7; TRBD1 aligns across 11 bases. The germline V gene has CDR1 SGHRS and CDR2 YFSETQ. J lost 1 base, V lost 2 bases, and 2 bases had no gene match. The CDR3 covers 15 residues. The CDR3 protein is CASSLGTGGSYEQYV. CDR3 in DNA: TGCGCCAGCAGCTTAGGGACAGGGGGATCCTACGAGCAGTACGTC.

The chain combines TRBV6-2 or TRBV6-3 with TRBJ2-1; TRBD2 aligns across 7 bases. Germline CDR1 is MNHEY and CDR2 is SVGEGT. The CDR3 has 15 amino acids. J was trimmed by 13 bases and V by 5 bases; bases with no gene match: 17. The DNA for the CDR3 is TGTGCCAGCAGTGGCGCCGGGACTAATCTACCAGCCCAGTTCTTC. Translated: CASSGAGTNLPAQFF.